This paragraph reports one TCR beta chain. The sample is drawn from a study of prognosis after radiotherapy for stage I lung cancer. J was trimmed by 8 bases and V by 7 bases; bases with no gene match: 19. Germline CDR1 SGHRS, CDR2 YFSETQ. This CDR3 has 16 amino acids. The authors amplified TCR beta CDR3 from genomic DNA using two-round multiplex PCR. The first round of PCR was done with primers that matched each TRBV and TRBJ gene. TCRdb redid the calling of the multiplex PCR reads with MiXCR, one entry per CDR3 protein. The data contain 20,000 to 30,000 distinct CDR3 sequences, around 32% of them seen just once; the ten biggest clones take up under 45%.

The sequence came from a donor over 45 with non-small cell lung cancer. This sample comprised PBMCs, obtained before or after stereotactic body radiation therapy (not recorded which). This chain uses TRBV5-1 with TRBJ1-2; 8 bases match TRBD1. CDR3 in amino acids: CASGPSGGARDLGYTF. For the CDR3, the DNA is TGCGCCAGCGGGCCATCAGGGGGCGCAAGGGACTTGGGCTACACCTTC. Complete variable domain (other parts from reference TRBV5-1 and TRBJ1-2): KAGVTQTPRYLIKTRGQQVTLSCSPISGHRSVSWYQQTPGQGLQFLFEYFSETQRNKGNFPGRFSGRQFSNSRSEMNVSTLELGDSALYLCASGPSGGARDLGYTFGSGTRLTVV.